The clone carrying this T cell receptor beta chain was found a few times. Its matching antigen is unknown. The entry originates in a study of OX40 agonist ivuxolimab in advanced cancers. Some clones are missing from TCRdb's copy, which holds only in-frame ones; the method was immunoSEQ multiplex PCR. The table shows 90,000 to 120,000 clones, with 75% to 95% occurring only once. Prior autoimmune disease or systemic immunosuppression barred patients. Study conclusions and caveats: Among the nonresponders, some also had low normalized T-cell clonal expansion.

V gave up 4 bases and J gave up 6 bases; unmatched junction bases: 9. This CDR3 is 15 amino acids long. Germline V gives CDR1 SGHDT, CDR2 YYEEEE. The V call is TRBV5-6, the J call TRBJ1-4, with 7 bases identical to TRBD1. Source: CD4+ or CD8+ T cells sorted from blood, taken in a trial of the OX40 agonist ivuxolimab. This clonotype was obtained from an adult with an advanced solid tumor such as melanoma, head and neck, liver or kidney cancer. DNA for the CDR3: TGTGCCAGCAGCGAGACCGGGACAGAGTATGAAAAACTGTTTTTT. Translation gives CASSETGTEYEKLFF.